This TCR beta chain was captured in a study of patients and donors after allogeneic stem cell transplantation. One entry per CDR3 protein, called by TCRdb with MiXCR from the RT-PCR reads. Among 920,000 or so distinct CDR3 sequences listed, roughly 17% were seen once. Sequenced: blood, either unsorted or a sorted T cell fraction (not recorded which). The TCR comes from a human donor who was either an allogeneic HSCT recipient or a stem cell or donor lymphocyte infusion donor (not recorded which). It is not recorded whose cells these are; they may come from a transplant donor.

The CDR3 bases are TGTGCCAGCAGTTTATATCTGGGGCGTGAGACCCAGTACTTC. This encodes CASSLYLGRETQYF. This rearrangement joins TRBV28 to TRBJ2-5; a possible D gene is TRBD1 (5 bases). V was cut by 1 base and J by 5 bases, with 11 bases left in between. CDR3 size: 14 residues. Germline V gene sequence: CDR1 MDHEN, CDR2 SYDVKM.